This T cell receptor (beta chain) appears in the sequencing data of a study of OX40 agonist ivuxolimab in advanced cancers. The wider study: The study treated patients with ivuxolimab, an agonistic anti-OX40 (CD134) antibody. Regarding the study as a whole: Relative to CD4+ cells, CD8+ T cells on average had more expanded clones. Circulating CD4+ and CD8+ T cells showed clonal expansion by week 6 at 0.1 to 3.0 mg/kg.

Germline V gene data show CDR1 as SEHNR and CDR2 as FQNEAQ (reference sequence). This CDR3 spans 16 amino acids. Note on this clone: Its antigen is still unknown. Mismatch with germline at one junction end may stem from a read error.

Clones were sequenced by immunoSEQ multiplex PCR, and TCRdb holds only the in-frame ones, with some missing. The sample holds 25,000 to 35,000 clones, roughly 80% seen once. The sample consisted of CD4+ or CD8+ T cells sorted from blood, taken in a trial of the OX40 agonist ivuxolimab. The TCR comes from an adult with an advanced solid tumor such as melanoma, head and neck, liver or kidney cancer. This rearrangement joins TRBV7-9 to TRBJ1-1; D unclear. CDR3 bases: TGCGCCAGCAGCCAAGATAGGAGAGGGTCGGACACTGAAGCTTTCTTT. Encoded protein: CASSQDRRGSDTEAFF.